The T cell receptor beta chain described here comes from a study of PD-L1 blockade in urothelial cancer. Across the study: Blood analyses occurred 3 weeks (second dose) and 6 weeks post treatment start. T cells were recovered from blood samples at a median of approximately 150,000.

The time point: peripheral blood 6 weeks after treatment start. The CDR3 contains 15 residues. Germline V gene data show CDR1 as SQVTM and CDR2 as ANQGSEA. V lost 0 bases to trimming and J lost 0 bases; unmatched junction nucleotides: 3. Templates that were synthetic TCR analogs were spiked into each PCR. Assay: immunoSEQ multiplex PCR; the TCRdb copy retains only in-frame clones and omits some. The sample holds some 39,000 clones, approximately 81% seen once. This receptor was taken from a man in his 70s with urothelial cancer. The sequencing used PBMCs, collected around atezolizumab (anti-PD-L1) treatment. This rearrangement joins TRBV29-1 to TRBJ2-7; 9 bases line up with TRBD2. CDR3: CSVEETSGYSYEQYF. CDR3 sequence (DNA): TGCAGCGTTGAAGAGACTAGCGGCTACTCCTACGAGCAGTACTTC.